The rows below give T cell receptor beta chains drawn from one sample of a study of identical twins. One entry per CDR3 protein results from TCRdb running MiXCR on the 5' RACE reads. This sample has a few hundred thousand distinct CDR3 sequences, with approximately 17% found just once. The source material was naive T cells sorted from blood. The receptor source for this set is a man between 45 and 60 years old in good health. Both conserved end residues are part of each CDR3. Each record gives: clone size, D gene, V gene, J gene, CDR3 length, CDR3 DNA, CDR3 protein. The D gene is left open where the match is weak. Some rows mark clone size as missing; the rest say once, few, many or name a class of expanded clone.

clone size: few; D gene: TRBD2; V gene: TRBV20-1; J gene: TRBJ2-7; CDR3 length: 16; CDR3 DNA: TGCAGTGCTACTGGACTAGCGGGAGACCTCTCCTACGAGCAGTACTTC; CDR3 protein: CSATGLAGDLSYEQYF
clone size: many; D gene: .; V gene: TRBV12-3/TRBV12-4; J gene: TRBJ2-3; CDR3 length: 14; CDR3 DNA: TGTGCCAGCGGACCCCGGGCCACCACAGATACGCAGTATTTT; CDR3 protein: CASGPRATTDTQYF
clone size: .; D gene: TRBD2; V gene: TRBV24-1; J gene: TRBJ2-1; CDR3 length: 16; CDR3 DNA: TGTGCCACCAGTGATCCCGGGACTAGCGGGTACAATGAGCAGTTCTTC; CDR3 protein: CATSDPGTSGYNEQFF
clone size: many; D gene: TRBD2; V gene: TRBV25-1; J gene: TRBJ2-7; CDR3 length: 16; CDR3 DNA: TGTGCCAGCAGTGAACCCACCGGGACTAGCGCTTACGAGCAGTACTTC; CDR3 protein: CASSEPTGTSAYEQYF
clone size: few; D gene: .; V gene: TRBV11-2; J gene: TRBJ2-5; CDR3 length: 13; CDR3 DNA: TGTGCCAGCAGCTCCTCGTTCTCAGAGACCCAGTACTTC; CDR3 protein: CASSSSFSETQYF
clone size: few; D gene: TRBD2; V gene: TRBV7-9; J gene: TRBJ2-3; CDR3 length: 13; CDR3 DNA: TGTGCCAGTCTAGCGGGGCCCACAGATACGCAGTATTTT; CDR3 protein: CASLAGPTDTQYF
clone size: many; D gene: .; V gene: TRBV5-6; J gene: TRBJ2-5; CDR3 length: 12; CDR3 DNA: TGTGCCAGCAGCTTTCGAGAAGGGACCCAGTACTTC; CDR3 protein: CASSFREGTQYF
clone size: few; D gene: .; V gene: TRBV29-1; J gene: TRBJ2-7; CDR3 length: 14; CDR3 DNA: TGCAGCGTTGAAGTGGCGGGGCTCCGATACGAGCAGTACTTC; CDR3 protein: CSVEVAGLRYEQYF
clone size: .; D gene: TRBD1; V gene: TRBV12-3/TRBV12-4; J gene: TRBJ2-1; CDR3 length: 15; CDR3 DNA: TGTGCCAGCAGGTCCGGGACAGGACCCTACAATGAGCAGTTCTTC; CDR3 protein: CASRSGTGPYNEQFF
clone size: many; D gene: TRBD2; V gene: TRBV20-1; J gene: TRBJ2-7; CDR3 length: 16; CDR3 DNA: TGCAGTGCTAGAGACCGGACTAGCGGGGTTTCCTACGAGCAGTACTTC; CDR3 protein: CSARDRTSGVSYEQYF
clone size: many; D gene: TRBD1; V gene: TRBV2; J gene: TRBJ2-7; CDR3 length: 15; CDR3 DNA: TGTGCCAGCAGTTTATGGACAGGGAGCTCCTACGAGCAGTACTTC; CDR3 protein: CASSLWTGSSYEQYF
clone size: few; D gene: TRBD2; V gene: TRBV7-8; J gene: TRBJ2-5; CDR3 length: 17; CDR3 DNA: TGTGCCAGCAGCCTGAGTGATAGCGGGAGGGCCTCGAAGACCCAGTACTTC; CDR3 protein: CASSLSDSGRASKTQYF
clone size: .; D gene: .; V gene: TRBV12-3/TRBV12-4; J gene: TRBJ1-4; CDR3 length: 14; CDR3 DNA: TGTGCCAGCAGTTTCCATCCGGATAATGAAAAACTGTTTTTT; CDR3 protein: CASSFHPDNEKLFF
clone size: many; D gene: .; V gene: TRBV29-1; J gene: TRBJ2-7; CDR3 length: 13; CDR3 DNA: TGCAGCGTTTCTCGTCCAGGGGACTACGAGCAGTACTTC; CDR3 protein: CSVSRPGDYEQYF
clone size: many; D gene: .; V gene: TRBV7-9; J gene: TRBJ1-6; CDR3 length: 13; CDR3 DNA: TGTGCCAGCAGCCGGGAACTCAATTCACCCCTCCACTTT; CDR3 protein: CASSRELNSPLHF
clone size: few; D gene: TRBD2; V gene: TRBV20-1; J gene: TRBJ2-1; CDR3 length: 14; CDR3 DNA: TGCAGTGCAGAGAGACTAGCGGGGAACAATGAGCAGTTCTTC; CDR3 protein: CSAERLAGNNEQFF
clone size: many; D gene: .; V gene: TRBV28; J gene: TRBJ2-7; CDR3 length: 13; CDR3 DNA: TGTGCCAGCAGTTTAAAGCTAGCCCGACAACAGTACTTC; CDR3 protein: CASSLKLARQQYF
clone size: .; D gene: .; V gene: TRBV11-2; J gene: TRBJ2-5; CDR3 length: 15; CDR3 DNA: TGTGCCAGCAGCTTAGATCCAGGACCCCAAGAGACCCAGTACTTC; CDR3 protein: CASSLDPGPQETQYF
clone size: many; D gene: .; V gene: TRBV28; J gene: TRBJ2-7; CDR3 length: 12; CDR3 DNA: TGTGCCAGCAGCAACAGGGTGAGCGAGCAGTACTTC; CDR3 protein: CASSNRVSEQYF
clone size: .; D gene: .; V gene: TRBV15; J gene: TRBJ2-7; CDR3 length: 12; CDR3 DNA: TGTGCCACCAGCAGGGGAACGGTGGGGCAGTACTTC; CDR3 protein: CATSRGTVGQYF
clone size: .; D gene: TRBD1; V gene: TRBV20-1; J gene: TRBJ2-1; CDR3 length: 13; CDR3 DNA: TGCAGTGCTAAGGGACAGGGATACAATGAGCAGTTCTTC; CDR3 protein: CSAKGQGYNEQFF
clone size: .; D gene: .; V gene: TRBV4-3; J gene: TRBJ1-6; CDR3 length: 17; CDR3 DNA: TGCGCCAGCAGCCAAGTTCTTACTCAGCCCTATAATTCACCCCTCCACTTT; CDR3 protein: CASSQVLTQPYNSPLHF
clone size: .; D gene: .; V gene: TRBV7-9; J gene: TRBJ1-1; CDR3 length: 14; CDR3 DNA: TGTGCCAGCAGCTTACCAGTCATGAACACTGAAGCTTTCTTT; CDR3 protein: CASSLPVMNTEAFF
clone size: .; D gene: TRBD1; V gene: TRBV5-8; J gene: TRBJ1-2; CDR3 length: 14; CDR3 DNA: TGTGCCAGCAGCTTCTTTCAGGGGGGTCATGGCTACACCTTC; CDR3 protein: CASSFFQGGHGYTF
clone size: few; D gene: .; V gene: TRBV25-1; J gene: TRBJ1-6; CDR3 length: 14; CDR3 DNA: TGTGCCAGCAGTGAAGTGGGTTATAATTCACCCCTCCACTTT; CDR3 protein: CASSEVGYNSPLHF
clone size: few; D gene: TRBD1; V gene: TRBV19; J gene: TRBJ1-2; CDR3 length: 14; CDR3 DNA: TGTGCCAGTAGTACCCCGACAGGGGCAGGAGGCTACACCTTC; CDR3 protein: CASSTPTGAGGYTF
clone size: many; D gene: .; V gene: TRBV12-3/TRBV12-4; J gene: TRBJ2-2; CDR3 length: 14; CDR3 DNA: TGTGCCAGCAGAACCCGGGACTTCACCGGGGAGCTGTTTTTT; CDR3 protein: CASRTRDFTGELFF
clone size: .; D gene: .; V gene: TRBV9; J gene: TRBJ1-5; CDR3 length: 15; CDR3 DNA: TGTGCCAGCAGCGTAGGGGACGGTAGCAATCAGCCCCAGCATTTT; CDR3 protein: CASSVGDGSNQPQHF
clone size: many; D gene: .; V gene: TRBV16; J gene: TRBJ2-5; CDR3 length: 14; CDR3 DNA: TGTGCCAGCAGCCAATCCTCGCCCCCGGGGACCCAGTACTTC; CDR3 protein: CASSQSSPPGTQYF
clone size: .; D gene: .; V gene: TRBV4-3; J gene: TRBJ2-2; CDR3 length: 15; CDR3 DNA: TGCGCCAGCAGCCAAGTGGTCACGAACACCGGGGAGCTGTTTTTT; CDR3 protein: CASSQVVTNTGELFF
clone size: many; D gene: .; V gene: TRBV6-4; J gene: TRBJ2-1; CDR3 length: 14; CDR3 DNA: TGTGCCAGCAGTGAGCAGCCCAGTTTCAATGAGCAGTTCTTC; CDR3 protein: CASSEQPSFNEQFF
clone size: .; D gene: TRBD2; V gene: TRBV20-1; J gene: TRBJ2-3; CDR3 length: 13; CDR3 DNA: TGCAGTGTCAGCGGGACGAGCACAGATACGCAGTATTTT; CDR3 protein: CSVSGTSTDTQYF
clone size: many; D gene: TRBD1; V gene: TRBV30; J gene: TRBJ1-4; CDR3 length: 15; CDR3 DNA: TGTGCCTGGAGGCCCCCGGGACAGGGAGATGAAAAACTGTTTTTT; CDR3 protein: CAWRPPGQGDEKLFF
clone size: few; D gene: .; V gene: TRBV20-1; J gene: TRBJ1-1; CDR3 length: 17; CDR3 DNA: TGCAGTGCTATTGGGGGGTGGGGGCCGCATCTGAACACTGAAGCTTTCTTT; CDR3 protein: CSAIGGWGPHLNTEAFF
clone size: .; D gene: .; V gene: TRBV4-3; J gene: TRBJ2-2; CDR3 length: 13; CDR3 DNA: TGCGCCAGCAGCCAAGCAGCCGGCGGGGAGCTGTTTTTT; CDR3 protein: CASSQAAGGELFF
clone size: .; D gene: .; V gene: TRBV6-5; J gene: TRBJ2-5; CDR3 length: 17; CDR3 DNA: TGTGCCAGCAGTTACCCATCCGGCAGAGGAGGCCAAGAGACCCAGTACTTC; CDR3 protein: CASSYPSGRGGQETQYF
clone size: many; D gene: TRBD1; V gene: TRBV5-1; J gene: TRBJ2-7; CDR3 length: 15; CDR3 DNA: TGCGCCAGCAGCTTGGGGCAGGGGGCGACCTACGAGCAGTACTTC; CDR3 protein: CASSLGQGATYEQYF
clone size: many; D gene: .; V gene: TRBV12-3/TRBV12-4; J gene: TRBJ1-6; CDR3 length: 14; CDR3 DNA: TGTGCCAGCAGCCTACCCCAGGGGTCGACACCCCTCCACTTT; CDR3 protein: CASSLPQGSTPLHF
clone size: many; D gene: .; V gene: TRBV5-1; J gene: TRBJ1-1; CDR3 length: 13; CDR3 DNA: TGCGCCAGCAGCCCGCCTGGGAACACTGAAGCTTTCTTT; CDR3 protein: CASSPPGNTEAFF
clone size: few; D gene: TRBD1; V gene: TRBV20-1; J gene: TRBJ1-2; CDR3 length: 13; CDR3 DNA: TGCAGTGCCAGACAGGGCTCTAACTATGGCTACACCTTC; CDR3 protein: CSARQGSNYGYTF
clone size: .; D gene: .; V gene: TRBV4-2; J gene: TRBJ2-5; CDR3 length: 13; CDR3 DNA: TGTGCCAGCAGCCAAGATCAAGGCGAGACCCAGTACTTC; CDR3 protein: CASSQDQGETQYF
clone size: few; D gene: .; V gene: TRBV3-1; J gene: TRBJ2-7; CDR3 length: 15; CDR3 DNA: TGTGCCAGCAGCCAATCCCCCTCCGGGGTCTACGAGCAGTACTTC; CDR3 protein: CASSQSPSGVYEQYF
clone size: many; D gene: .; V gene: TRBV10-3; J gene: TRBJ2-5; CDR3 length: 14; CDR3 DNA: TGTGCCATCAGTGGACAGCGAACCCAAGAGACCCAGTACTTC; CDR3 protein: CAISGQRTQETQYF
clone size: .; D gene: TRBD1; V gene: TRBV15; J gene: TRBJ1-1; CDR3 length: 20; CDR3 DNA: TGTGCCACCAGCAGAGATCCCCCGGACAGGGGGCGGCCCTTGAACACTGAAGCTTTCTTT; CDR3 protein: CATSRDPPDRGRPLNTEAFF
clone size: .; D gene: .; V gene: TRBV18; J gene: TRBJ2-2; CDR3 length: 14; CDR3 DNA: TGTGCCAGCTCAGCACGGCGGGGCACCGGGGAGCTGTTTTTT; CDR3 protein: CASSARRGTGELFF
clone size: .; D gene: TRBD1; V gene: TRBV18; J gene: TRBJ2-7; CDR3 length: 15; CDR3 DNA: TGTGCCAGCTCACCTTTCTCGGCGACAGGGACCGAGCAGTACTTC; CDR3 protein: CASSPFSATGTEQYF
clone size: .; D gene: TRBD1; V gene: TRBV4-1; J gene: TRBJ1-6; CDR3 length: 15; CDR3 DNA: TGCGCCAGCAGCCACCCCAAGGGGGCCAATTCACCCCTCCACTTT; CDR3 protein: CASSHPKGANSPLHF
clone size: .; D gene: TRBD2; V gene: TRBV5-6; J gene: TRBJ2-1; CDR3 length: 16; CDR3 DNA: TGTGCCAGCAGCCGCGAAAGGACTAGCGGCTACAATAAGCAGTTCTTC; CDR3 protein: CASSRERTSGYNKQFF
clone size: .; D gene: .; V gene: TRBV12-3/TRBV12-4; J gene: TRBJ2-5; CDR3 length: 16; CDR3 DNA: TGTGCCAGCAGTTTCGAGGGGGGACGGTTCGGGGAGACCCAGTACTTC; CDR3 protein: CASSFEGGRFGETQYF
clone size: many; D gene: .; V gene: TRBV4-2; J gene: TRBJ2-4; CDR3 length: 14; CDR3 DNA: TGTGCCAGCAGCCAAGAGATTGCAGAGAACATTCAGTACTTC; CDR3 protein: CASSQEIAENIQYF
clone size: .; D gene: .; V gene: TRBV7-9; J gene: TRBJ2-1; CDR3 length: 16; CDR3 DNA: TGTGCCAGCAGCCCAGGGAGACTAGTCCCCTACAATGAGCAGTTCTTC; CDR3 protein: CASSPGRLVPYNEQFF
clone size: many; D gene: TRBD2; V gene: TRBV7-2; J gene: TRBJ2-1; CDR3 length: 14; CDR3 DNA: TGTGCCAGCGTGTCTAGCGGGGGAGTCAATGAGCAGTTCTTC; CDR3 protein: CASVSSGGVNEQFF
clone size: many; D gene: .; V gene: TRBV28; J gene: TRBJ2-7; CDR3 length: 17; CDR3 DNA: TGTGCCAGCAGTTGGGCTCCGGACGTCCCGGTCCCCTACGAGCAGTACTTC; CDR3 protein: CASSWAPDVPVPYEQYF
clone size: few; D gene: TRBD2; V gene: TRBV10-3; J gene: TRBJ2-3; CDR3 length: 18; CDR3 DNA: TGTGCCATCAGGCCGGGACTAGCGGGAGAGGAGTTCACAGATACGCAGTATTTT; CDR3 protein: CAIRPGLAGEEFTDTQYF
clone size: many; D gene: .; V gene: TRBV9; J gene: TRBJ2-7; CDR3 length: 15; CDR3 DNA: TGTGCCAGCAGCCCTCGGGGGGCAGGGGGCTACGAGCAGTACTTC; CDR3 protein: CASSPRGAGGYEQYF